These 5 T cell receptor beta chains were all obtained from the same sample, sequenced in a study of cytomegalovirus exposure and HLA in healthy donors. PCR involved 60 Vbeta and 13 Jbeta primers. Libraries were prepared by immunoSEQ multiplex PCR; TCRdb keeps only in-frame clonotypes and omits some of them. The table shows roughly 120,000 clones, with 80% occurring only once. Input material: PBMCs. Receptors originate from a man aged 30 to 39 in good health and CMV-seronegative.

This clone was found a few times. V usage is TRBV2 and J usage is TRBJ2-1; D possibly corresponds to TRBD1 (7 bases). V was shortened by 8 bases and J by 3 bases, with 11 bases between the two germline ends. The CDR3 runs 13 residues. Germline V lookup: CDR1 SNHLY, CDR2 FYNNEI. DNA of the CDR3: TGTGCCAGCGGCGGGACAGACTACAATGAGCAGTTCTTC. Protein: CASGGTDYNEQFF.

The rearrangement joins TRBV27 to TRBJ2-3, with D possibly being TRBD2 (6 bases). Per the germline V gene, CDR1 is MNHEY and CDR2 is SMNVEV (reference sequence). CDR3 length: 15 amino acids. Trimming removed 4 bases at V and 0 bases at J, with 11 bases between. The CDR3 DNA is TGTGCCAGCAGTTGGGACTCCTCTAGCACAGATACGCAGTATTTT. Translation: CASSWDSSSTDTQYF.

DNA of the CDR3: TGTGCCAGTAGTCCGGACAATGAGCAGTTCTTC. Its protein product is CASSPDNEQFF. This chain uses TRBV19 with TRBJ2-1, with D unclear. The CDR3 has 11 amino acids. CDR1 and CDR2 from the germline V gene are LNHDA and SQIVND (reference sequence). Trimming shortened V by 5 bases and J by 5 bases, and 4 bases separated the two germline ends. The full variable domain, with the rest looked up from reference TRBV19 and TRBJ2-1, is DGGITQSPKYLFRKEGQNVTLSCEQNLNHDAMYWYRQDPGQGLRLIYYSQIVNDFQKGDIAEGYSVSREKKESFPLTVTSAQKNPTAFYLCASSPDNEQFFGPGTRLTVL.

The V call is TRBV6-6, the J call TRBJ1-5; D might be TRBD1 (5 bases). Germline lookup yields CDR1 MNHNY and CDR2 SVGAGI (reference sequence). This CDR3 spans 14 amino acids. Trimming left V 8 bases short and J 6 bases short, with 17 bases between. The CDR3 DNA sequence: TGTGCCAGCGTAGATGTGGGGGGTGGTCAGCCCCAGCATTTT. Encoded protein: CASVDVGGGQPQHF.

The V call is TRBV7-9, the J call TRBJ2-5, with 7 bases aligning to TRBD2. The end of the DNA aligns better with TRBJ2-7, so the J call may be wrong. Germline V gene data show CDR1 as SEHNR and CDR2 as FQNEAQ (reference sequence). The CDR3 has 13 residues. For the CDR3, the DNA is TGTGCCAGCAGCCTAGGACTAGTCGCCGAGCAGTACTTC. Translating it yields CASSLGLVAEQYF.